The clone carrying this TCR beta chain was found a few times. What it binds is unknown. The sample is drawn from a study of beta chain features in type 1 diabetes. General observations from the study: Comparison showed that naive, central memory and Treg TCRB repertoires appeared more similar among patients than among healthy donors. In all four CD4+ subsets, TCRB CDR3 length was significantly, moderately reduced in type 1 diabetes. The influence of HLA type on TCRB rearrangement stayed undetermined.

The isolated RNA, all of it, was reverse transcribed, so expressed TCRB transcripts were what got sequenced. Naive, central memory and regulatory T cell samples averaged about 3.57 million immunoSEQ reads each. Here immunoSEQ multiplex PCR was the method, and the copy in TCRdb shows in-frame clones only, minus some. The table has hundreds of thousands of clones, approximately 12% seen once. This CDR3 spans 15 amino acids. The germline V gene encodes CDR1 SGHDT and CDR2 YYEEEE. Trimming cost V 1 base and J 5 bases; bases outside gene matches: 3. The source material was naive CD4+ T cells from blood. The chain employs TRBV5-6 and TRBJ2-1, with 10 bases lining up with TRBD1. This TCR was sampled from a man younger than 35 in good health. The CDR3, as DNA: TGTGCCAGCAGCTTGTTGGGACAGGGGAACAATGAGCAGTTCTTC. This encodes CASSLLGQGNNEQFF.